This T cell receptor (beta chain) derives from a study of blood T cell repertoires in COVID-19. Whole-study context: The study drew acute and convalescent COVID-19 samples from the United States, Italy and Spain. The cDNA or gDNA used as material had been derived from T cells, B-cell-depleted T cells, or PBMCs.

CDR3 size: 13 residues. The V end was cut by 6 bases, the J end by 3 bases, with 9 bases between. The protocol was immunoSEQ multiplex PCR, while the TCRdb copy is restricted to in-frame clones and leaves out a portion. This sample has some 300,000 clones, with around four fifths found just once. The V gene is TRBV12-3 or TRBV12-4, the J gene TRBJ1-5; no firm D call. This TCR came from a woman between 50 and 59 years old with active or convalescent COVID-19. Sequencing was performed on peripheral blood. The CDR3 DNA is TGTGCCAGCAGCTCGCGGCCCAATCAGCCCCAGCATTTT. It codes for CASSSRPNQPQHF.